The clone carrying this T cell receptor beta chain was recorded many times. The target antigen is unknown. Treg sorting used a CD4+CD25+CD127-/low gate. This CDR3 has 15 residues. Per the germline V gene, CDR1 is MNHEY and CDR2 is SMNVEV (reference sequence). Trimming left V 4 bases short and J 0 bases short, with 10 bases between. Study findings and constraints: Tumor memory CD4+ T cell TCR gene usage was found to cluster with blood and lymph node memory CD4+ cells and with lymph node naive CD4+ cells. Tumor Treg TCRs overlapped most with tumor naive CD4+ cells.

TCRdb called the 5' RACE reads again in MiXCR, with one record for every CDR3 protein. The table shows about 43,000 distinct CDR3 sequences, with approximately 23% occurring only once. The TCR was taken from a female donor with breast cancer. The rearrangement links TRBV27 to TRBJ2-1; D perhaps matches TRBD2 (6 bases). Sequencing input: Tregs sorted from a lymph node. The CDR3 sequence: CASSSGLSSYNEQFF. DNA for the CDR3: TGTGCCAGCAGTTCGGGACTGAGCTCCTACAATGAGCAGTTCTTC.